This T cell receptor (beta chain) originates from a study of CD8 T cells in Susac syndrome. Study at large: Each patient with Susac syndrome, at the time of blood draw, was therapy-naive, on corticosteroids, or on intravenous immunoglobulin alone.

Germline CDR1 reads GTSNPN; CDR2 reads SVGIG (reference sequence). The CDR3 is made up of 15 amino acids. The ends were cut back, 2 bases at V and 4 bases at J, with 15 bases in the middle. CD8+ and CD4+ T cells circulating in blood were sequenced for TCR beta. Reverse transcription of 0.5 to 1 ug RNA was performed with random hexamers. Using its own MiXCR run on the immunoSEQ multiplex PCR reads, TCRdb lists one record per CDR3 protein. The table lists hundreds of thousands of distinct CDR3 sequences, 94% of them singletons. The chain joins TRBV30 to TRBJ1-5; D may be TRBD1 (6 bases). Source material: CD4+ T cells from PBMCs. This TCR came from a human donor with Susac syndrome. DNA for the CDR3: TGTGCCTGGAGTCGAGCCGACAGGACTAATCAGCCCCAGCATTTT. Translation: CAWSRADRTNQPQHF.